Here is one TCR beta chain with its context. Here immunoSEQ multiplex PCR was the method, and the copy in TCRdb shows in-frame clones only, minus some. The data hold over 90,000 clones, with approximately 84% observed a single time. The record originates from a study of blood T cell repertoires in COVID-19. Germline CDR1 is LNHDA and CDR2 is SQIVND (reference sequence). V trimming: 6 bases; J trimming: 2 bases; junction bases outside the gene matches: 7. The CDR3 has 15 amino acids. This chain links TRBV19 with TRBJ1-3; 7 bases line up with TRBD1. The source is a man aged 35 to 55 with active or convalescent COVID-19. Sample: peripheral blood. The CDR3 sequence is CASSVQQGTGNTIYF. The CDR3 DNA sequence: TGTGCCAGTAGCGTTCAACAGGGGACTGGAAACACCATATATTTT.